The TCR beta chain under discussion was sequenced for a study of blood T cell repertoires in COVID-19. Across the study: Samples came from the United States, Italy and Spain, spanning acute and convalescent COVID-19. Sources were T cells, B-cell-depleted T cells, or PBMCs; the material itself was cDNA or gDNA.

The protocol was immunoSEQ multiplex PCR, while the TCRdb copy is restricted to in-frame clones and leaves out a portion. Of about 200,000 clones in the sample, about three quarters were seen once. CDR3 length equals 16 residues. J was trimmed by 7 bases and V by 5 bases; bases with no gene match: 12. CDR1 SGHTA and CDR2 FQGNSA come from the germline V gene. Sequenced input: peripheral blood. This clonotype originated in a woman in her sixties or seventies with acute or convalescent COVID-19. V and J are TRBV7-2 and TRBJ1-2; 11 bases map to TRBD1. CDR3 region: CASSRNLGQGAGGYTF. The CDR3 nucleotides are TGTGCCAGCAGCCGCAACCTTGGACAGGGGGCAGGTGGCTACACCTTC.